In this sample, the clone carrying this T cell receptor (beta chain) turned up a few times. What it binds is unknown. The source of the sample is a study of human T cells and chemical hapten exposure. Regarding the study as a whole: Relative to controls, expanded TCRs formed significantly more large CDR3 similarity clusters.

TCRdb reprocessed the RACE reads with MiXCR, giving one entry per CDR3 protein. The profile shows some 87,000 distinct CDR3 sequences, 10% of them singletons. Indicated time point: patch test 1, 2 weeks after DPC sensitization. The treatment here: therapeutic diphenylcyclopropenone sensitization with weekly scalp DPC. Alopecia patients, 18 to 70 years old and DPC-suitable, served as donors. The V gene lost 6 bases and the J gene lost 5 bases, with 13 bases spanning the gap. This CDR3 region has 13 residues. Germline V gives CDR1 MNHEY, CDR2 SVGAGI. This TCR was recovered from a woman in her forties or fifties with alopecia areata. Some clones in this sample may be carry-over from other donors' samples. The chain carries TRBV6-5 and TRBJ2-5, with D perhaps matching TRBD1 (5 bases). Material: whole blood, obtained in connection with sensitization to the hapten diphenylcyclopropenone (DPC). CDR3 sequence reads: CASRTAGRETQYF. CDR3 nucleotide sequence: TGTGCCAGCAGGACAGCCGGAAGGGAGACCCAGTACTTC.